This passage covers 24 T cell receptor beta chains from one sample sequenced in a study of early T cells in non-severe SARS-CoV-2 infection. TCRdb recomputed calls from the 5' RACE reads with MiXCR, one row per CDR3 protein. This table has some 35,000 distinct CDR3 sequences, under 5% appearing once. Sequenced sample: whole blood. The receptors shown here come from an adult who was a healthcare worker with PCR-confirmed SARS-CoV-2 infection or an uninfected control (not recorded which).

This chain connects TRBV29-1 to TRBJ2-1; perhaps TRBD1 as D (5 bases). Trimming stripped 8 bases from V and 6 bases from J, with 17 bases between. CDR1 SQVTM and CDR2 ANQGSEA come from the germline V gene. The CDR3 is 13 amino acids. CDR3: CSSIQGTGNEQFF. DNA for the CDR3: TGCAGCTCCATTCAGGGTACCGGCAATGAGCAGTTCTTC.

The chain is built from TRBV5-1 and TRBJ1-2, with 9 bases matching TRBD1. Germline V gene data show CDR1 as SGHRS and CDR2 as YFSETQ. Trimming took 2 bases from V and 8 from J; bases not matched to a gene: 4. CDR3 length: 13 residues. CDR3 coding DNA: TGCGCCAGCAGCTTCCGGACAGGGGACGGCTACACCTTC. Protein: CASSFRTGDGYTF.

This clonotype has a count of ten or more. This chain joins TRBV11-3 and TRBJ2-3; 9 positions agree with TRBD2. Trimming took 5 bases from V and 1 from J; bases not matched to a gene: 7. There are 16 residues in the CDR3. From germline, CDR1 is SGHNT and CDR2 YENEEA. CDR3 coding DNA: TGTGCCAGCAGCCCCCGGGGCGGGAGGGGCACAGATACGCAGTATTTT. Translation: CASSPRGGRGTDTQYF.

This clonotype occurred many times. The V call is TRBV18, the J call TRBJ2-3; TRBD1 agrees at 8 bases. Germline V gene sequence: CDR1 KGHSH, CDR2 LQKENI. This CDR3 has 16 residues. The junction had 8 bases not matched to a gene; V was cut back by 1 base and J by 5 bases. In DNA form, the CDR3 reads TGTGCCAGCTCACCACTCGCGCAGGGGGCAGGAGATACGCAGTATTTT. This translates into CASSPLAQGAGDTQYF.

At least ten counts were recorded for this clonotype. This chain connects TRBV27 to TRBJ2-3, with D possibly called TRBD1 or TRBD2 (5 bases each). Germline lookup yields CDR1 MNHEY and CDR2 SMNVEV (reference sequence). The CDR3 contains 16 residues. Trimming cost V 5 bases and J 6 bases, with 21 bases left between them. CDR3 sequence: CASSPLRGPPGDTQYF. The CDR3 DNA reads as TGTGCCAGCAGTCCCCTGAGGGGCCCTCCAGGGGATACGCAGTATTTT.

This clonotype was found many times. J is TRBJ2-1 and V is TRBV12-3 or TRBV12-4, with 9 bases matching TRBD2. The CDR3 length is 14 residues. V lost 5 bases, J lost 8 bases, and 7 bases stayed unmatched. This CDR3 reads CASSEGLAYDEQFF. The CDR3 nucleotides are TGTGCCAGCAGTGAAGGACTAGCGTACGATGAGCAGTTCTTC.

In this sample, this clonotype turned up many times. CDR3 sequence: CAISDWVAAAGEQYF. In DNA, the CDR3 is TGTGCCATCAGTGATTGGGTGGCGGCGGCGGGTGAGCAGTACTTC. The genes are TRBV10-3 and TRBJ2-7; weak D call: TRBD2 (5 bases). The CDR3 has 15 amino acids. CDR1 and CDR2 (germline): ENHRY, SYGVKD. V lost 3 bases to trimming and J lost 7 bases, with 19 bases between them.

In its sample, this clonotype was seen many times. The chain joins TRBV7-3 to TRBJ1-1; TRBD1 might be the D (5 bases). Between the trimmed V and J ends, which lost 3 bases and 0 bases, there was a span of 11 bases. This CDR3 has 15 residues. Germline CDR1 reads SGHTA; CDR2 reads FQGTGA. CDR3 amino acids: CASSFTGGVNTEAFF. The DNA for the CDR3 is TGTGCCAGCAGCTTTACCGGAGGGGTGAACACTGAAGCTTTCTTT.

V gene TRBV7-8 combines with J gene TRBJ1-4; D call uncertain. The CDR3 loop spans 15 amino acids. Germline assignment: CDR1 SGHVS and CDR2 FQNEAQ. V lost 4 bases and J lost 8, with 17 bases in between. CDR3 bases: TGTGCCAGCAGCTATGGTACCTCGAGTCGAGAAAAACTGTTTTTT. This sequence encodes CASSYGTSSREKLFF. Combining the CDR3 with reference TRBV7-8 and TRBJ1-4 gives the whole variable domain GAGVSQSPRYKVAKRGQDVALRCDPISGHVSLFWYQQALGQGPEFLTYFQNEAQLDKSGLPSDRFFAERPEGSVSTLKIQRTQQEDSAVYLCASSYGTSSREKLFFGSGTQLSVL.

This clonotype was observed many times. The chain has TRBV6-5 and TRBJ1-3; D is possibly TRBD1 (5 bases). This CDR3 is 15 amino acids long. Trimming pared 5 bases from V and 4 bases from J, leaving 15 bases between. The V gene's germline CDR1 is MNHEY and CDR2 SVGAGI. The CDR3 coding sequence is TGTGCCAGCAGTACCCCAGGGACCCGGGGAAACACCATATATTTT. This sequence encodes CASSTPGTRGNTIYF.

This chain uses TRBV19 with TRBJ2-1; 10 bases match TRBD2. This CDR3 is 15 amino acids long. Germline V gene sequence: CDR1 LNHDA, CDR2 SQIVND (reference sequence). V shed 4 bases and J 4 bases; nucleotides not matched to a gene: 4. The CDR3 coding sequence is TGTGCCAGTAGTACTCTAGCGGGAGCTTACAATGAGCAGTTCTTC. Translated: CASSTLAGAYNEQFF.

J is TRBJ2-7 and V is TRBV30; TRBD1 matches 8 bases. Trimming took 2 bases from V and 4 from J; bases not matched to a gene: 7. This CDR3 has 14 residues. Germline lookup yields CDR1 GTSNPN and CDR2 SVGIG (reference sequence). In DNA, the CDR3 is TGTGCCTGGAGTCCCGGACAGGGAGCATACGAGCAGTACGTC. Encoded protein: CAWSPGQGAYEQYV.

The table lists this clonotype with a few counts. CDR3 coding DNA: TGTGCCAGCAGCCAAGACAGCGTTAATCAGCCCCAGCATTTT. Amino acids: CASSQDSVNQPQHF. The genes are TRBV4-2 and TRBJ1-5; D ambiguous. This CDR3 comprises 14 residues. The germline CDR1 and CDR2 sequences are LGHNA and YNFKEQ. V lost 0 bases, J lost 4 bases, and 7 bases lay in between.

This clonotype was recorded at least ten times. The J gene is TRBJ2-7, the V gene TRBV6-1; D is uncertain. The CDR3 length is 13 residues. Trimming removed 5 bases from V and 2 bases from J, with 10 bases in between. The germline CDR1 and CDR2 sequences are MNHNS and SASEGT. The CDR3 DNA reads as TGTGCCAGCAGTCCCCCTGGAACCTACGAGCAGTACGTC. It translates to CASSPPGTYEQYV.

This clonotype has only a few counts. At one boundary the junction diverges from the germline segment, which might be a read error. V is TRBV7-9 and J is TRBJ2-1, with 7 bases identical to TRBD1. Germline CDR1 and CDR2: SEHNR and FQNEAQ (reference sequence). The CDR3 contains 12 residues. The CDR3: CASTLEGQEQFF. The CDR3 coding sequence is TGTGCCAGCACCTTAGAGGGACAGGAGCAGTTCTTC.

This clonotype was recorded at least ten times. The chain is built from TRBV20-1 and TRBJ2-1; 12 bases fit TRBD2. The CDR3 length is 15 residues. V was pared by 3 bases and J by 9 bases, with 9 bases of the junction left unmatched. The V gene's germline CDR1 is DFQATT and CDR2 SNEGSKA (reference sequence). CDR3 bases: TGCAGTGCTAGCGCGAGACTAGCGGGAGAATTTGAGCAGTTCTTC. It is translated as CSASARLAGEFEQFF.

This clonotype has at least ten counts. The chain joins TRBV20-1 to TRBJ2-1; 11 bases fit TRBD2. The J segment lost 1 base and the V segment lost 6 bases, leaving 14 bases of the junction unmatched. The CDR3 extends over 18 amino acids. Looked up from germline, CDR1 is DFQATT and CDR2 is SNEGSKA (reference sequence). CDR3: CSAPPRGVAGGSYNEQFF. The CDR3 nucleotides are TGCAGTGCCCCACCGCGAGGAGTAGCGGGAGGGTCCTACAATGAGCAGTTCTTC.

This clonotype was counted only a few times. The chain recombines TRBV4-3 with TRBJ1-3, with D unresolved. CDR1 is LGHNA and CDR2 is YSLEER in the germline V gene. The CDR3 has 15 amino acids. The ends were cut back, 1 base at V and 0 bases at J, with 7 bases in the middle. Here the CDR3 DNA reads TGCGCCAGCAGCCAAGCCGCAAGCTCTGGAAACACCATATATTTT. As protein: CASSQAASSGNTIYF.

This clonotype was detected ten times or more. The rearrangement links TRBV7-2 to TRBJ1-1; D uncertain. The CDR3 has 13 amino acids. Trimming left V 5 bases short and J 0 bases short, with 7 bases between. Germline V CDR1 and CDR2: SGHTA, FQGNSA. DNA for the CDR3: TGTGCCAGCAGCCTCAGGATGAACACTGAAGCTTTCTTT. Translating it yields CASSLRMNTEAFF.

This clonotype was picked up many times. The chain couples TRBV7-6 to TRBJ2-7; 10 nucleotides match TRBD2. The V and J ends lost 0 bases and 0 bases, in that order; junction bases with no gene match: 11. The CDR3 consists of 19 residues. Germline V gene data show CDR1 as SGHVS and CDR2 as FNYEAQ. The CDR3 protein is CASSLAPQREGGFSYEQYF. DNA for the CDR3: TGTGCCAGCAGCTTAGCCCCCCAGCGGGAGGGCGGATTCTCCTACGAGCAGTACTTC.

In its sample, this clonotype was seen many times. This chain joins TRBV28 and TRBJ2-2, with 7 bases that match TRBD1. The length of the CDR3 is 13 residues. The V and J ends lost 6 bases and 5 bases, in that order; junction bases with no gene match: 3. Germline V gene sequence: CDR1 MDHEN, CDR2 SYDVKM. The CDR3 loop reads CASSQGVTGELFF. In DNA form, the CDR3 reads TGTGCCAGCAGCCAGGGGGTAACCGGGGAGCTGTTTTTT.

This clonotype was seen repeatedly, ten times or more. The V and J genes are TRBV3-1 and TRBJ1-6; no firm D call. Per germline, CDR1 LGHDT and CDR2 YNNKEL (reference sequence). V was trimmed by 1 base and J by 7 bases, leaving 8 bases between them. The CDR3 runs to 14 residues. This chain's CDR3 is CASSQGYVNSPLHF. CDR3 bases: TGTGCCAGCAGCCAAGGGTACGTCAATTCACCCCTCCACTTT.

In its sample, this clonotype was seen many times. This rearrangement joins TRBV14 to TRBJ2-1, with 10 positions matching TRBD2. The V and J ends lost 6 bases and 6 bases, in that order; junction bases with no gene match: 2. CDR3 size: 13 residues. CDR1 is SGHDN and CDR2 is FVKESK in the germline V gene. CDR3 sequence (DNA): TGTGCCAGCAGGGCTAGCGGGAGCAATGAGCAGTTCTTC. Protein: CASRASGSNEQFF.

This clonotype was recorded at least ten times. The CDR3: CASSLTHTDTQYF. The CDR3 DNA sequence: TGTGCCAGCTCACTTACCCACACAGATACGCAGTATTTT. The rearrangement uses TRBV18 and TRBJ2-3; no clear D gene. The V gene's germline CDR1 is KGHSH and CDR2 LQKENI. Trimming cost V 4 bases and J 2 bases, with 7 bases left between them. This CDR3 comprises 13 residues.